The 27 T cell receptor beta chains below come from one sample, sequenced in a study of PD-1 blockade in classical Hodgkin lymphoma (dated by TCRdb to the early 2020s). The library was built by means of the immunoSEQ multiplex PCR assay. TCRdb limited this immuneACCESS table to in-frame rearrangements with V and J called. A share of clones is missing; checked studies link under half to unresolved V genes, and the rest is unexplained. In this sample the table shows some 10,000 clones, 74% of which occur a single time. Roughly 4% of the sample is in the top ten clones. What this sample's time point label stands for: cycle 1 day 1 (C1D1), immediately before nivolumab initiation. Every trial patient had relapsed following autologous stem cell transplantation, and prior brentuximab vedotin exposure was what differed among cohorts A, B and C. CD4+ T cells were purified from thawed PBMCs by magnetic negative selection with a Miltenyi CD4+ T cell isolation kit.

The sequenced sample was CD4+ T cells from blood, obtained at baseline. The receptors derive from a human donor with classical Hodgkin lymphoma.

CDR3 sequence (DNA): TGTGCCAGCAGTTACAGGGTATCCCACACAGATACGCAGTATTTT. This codes for CASSYRVSHTDTQYF. The V gene is TRBV7-2, the J gene TRBJ2-3; perhaps TRBD1 as D (6 bases). The V and J ends lost 6 bases and 2 bases respectively, with 15 bases between them. Germline V gene sequence: CDR1 SGHTA, CDR2 FQGNSA. The CDR3 length is 15 residues.

The genes are TRBV7-2 and TRBJ2-7; D is uncertain. CDR1 SGHTA and CDR2 FQGNSA come from the germline V gene. CDR3 size: 11 residues. The germline V and J ends were trimmed by 2 bases and 6 bases, with 5 bases remaining between them. CDR3: CASSLRSEQYF. CDR3 coding DNA: TGTGCCAGCAGCTTACGTTCCGAGCAGTACTTC.

V and J are TRBV10-2 and TRBJ2-2; possibly TRBD1 or TRBD2 for D (6 bases each). This CDR3 contains 16 residues. Germline values: CDR1 WSHSY, CDR2 SAAADI. V was trimmed by 3 bases and J by 6 bases, leaving 17 bases between them. CDR3 protein: CASSDPNREVPGELFF. The CDR3 nucleotides are TGCGCCAGCAGTGATCCCAACAGGGAGGTTCCCGGGGAGCTGTTTTTT.

The chain joins TRBV30 to TRBJ2-1; TRBD2 agrees at 9 bases. The CDR3 loop spans 14 amino acids. CDR1 and CDR2 (germline): GTSNPN, SVGIG (reference sequence). With 4 bases clipped from V and 8 bases from J, the junction kept 9 bases outside the gene matches. This CDR3 reads CAWKGLAGIYEQFF. As DNA, the CDR3 is TGTGCCTGGAAAGGGCTAGCGGGAATCTATGAGCAGTTCTTC.

Here the CDR3 DNA reads TGCAGTGCTACCCGGCAAAATGAGCAGTTCTTC. The encoded protein is CSATRQNEQFF. This sequence joins TRBV20-1 and TRBJ2-1; D is uncertain. The length of the CDR3 is 11 residues. The V end was cut by 4 bases, the J end by 7 bases, with 8 bases between. From germline, CDR1 is DFQATT and CDR2 SNEGSKA (reference sequence).

The table lists this clone with a count of one. Germline is not matched at one junction end, which may reflect a read error. The chain is built from TRBV28 and TRBJ2-7; a possible D gene is TRBD1 (6 bases). The CDR3 length is 14 residues. Germline V lookup: CDR1 MDHEN, CDR2 SYDVKM. Written as DNA, the CDR3 is TGTGCCGGCAGGACCGGGACAAGGACCTACGAGCAGTACTTC. Translating gives CAGRTGTRTYEQYF.

This sequence joins TRBV28 and TRBJ1-1; D remains unclear. Germline V gene sequence: CDR1 MDHEN, CDR2 SYDVKM. V lost 5 bases, J lost 0 bases, and 10 bases lay in between. CDR3 length: 14 residues. In DNA, the CDR3 is TGTGCCAGCAGTCTCCCGTTAATGAACACTGAAGCTTTCTTT. Amino acids: CASSLPLMNTEAFF.

The CDR3 loop is CASSSWPQDYYEQYF. CDR3 in DNA: TGTGCCAGCAGCTCCTGGCCGCAGGACTACTACGAGCAGTACTTC. The chain is built from TRBV5-6 and TRBJ2-7; a weak D match, TRBD2 (6 bases). Germline loops: CDR1 SGHDT, CDR2 YYEEEE. V was clipped by 3 bases and J by 3 bases, with 16 bases between them. This CDR3 has 15 amino acids.

The chain combines TRBV4-1 with TRBJ2-7; D unclear. The CDR3 runs to 11 residues. Trimming cost V 0 bases and J 8 bases, with 5 bases left between them. Germline V gene lookup returns CDR1 MGHRA and CDR2 YSYEKL. The CDR3 region is CASSQEGKQYF. In DNA form, the CDR3 reads TGCGCCAGCAGCCAAGAAGGGAAGCAGTACTTC.

V usage is TRBV7-9 and J usage is TRBJ2-7; D is undetermined. This CDR3 spans 14 amino acids. Germline CDR1 reads SEHNR; CDR2 reads FQNEAQ (reference sequence). The V end lost 4 bases, the J end lost 3 bases, and 13 bases lay between the germline ends. The CDR3 DNA is TGTGCCAGCAGCTCCATCCTCCGGCTCTACGAGCAGTACTTC. Translating gives CASSSILRLYEQYF.

The table lists this clone with a count of one. The rearrangement uses TRBV5-4 and TRBJ1-6; TRBD1 matches 7 bases. J was trimmed by 7 bases and V by 4 bases; bases with no gene match: 11. CDR3 length equals 16 residues. From germline, CDR1 is SGHNT and CDR2 YYREEE (reference sequence). The CDR3 region is CASSPGMTGKNSPLHF. The CDR3 DNA reads as TGTGCCAGCAGCCCCGGCATGACAGGGAAGAATTCACCCCTCCACTTT. The complete variable domain, with remaining parts taken from reference TRBV5-4 and TRBJ1-6, reads ETGVTQSPTHLIKTRGQQVTLRCSSQSGHNTVSWYQQALGQGPQFIFQYYREEENGRGNFPPRFSGLQFPNYSSELNVNALELDDSALYLCASSPGMTGKNSPLHFGNGTRLTVT.

In its sample, this clone was seen a few times. This chain connects TRBV9 to TRBJ2-3; 8 nucleotides line up with TRBD2. J was trimmed by 5 bases and V by 1 base; bases with no gene match: 6. CDR1 is SGDLS, CDR2 YYNGEE, per germline. The CDR3 extends over 15 amino acids. The CDR3 DNA reads as TGTGCCAGCAGCGTAACGGGACTAGGATTAGATACGCAGTATTTT. This translates into CASSVTGLGLDTQYF.

V and J are TRBV18 and TRBJ2-7, with 7 bases identical to TRBD2. After removal of 3 bases from V and 0 bases from J, the junction contained 14 bases not matched to a gene. The CDR3 has 18 amino acids. Germline assignment: CDR1 KGHSH and CDR2 LQKENI. CDR3 amino acids: CASSPLAGVRGSSYEQYF. The CDR3 region has the DNA TGTGCCAGCTCACCCCTGGCGGGGGTACGGGGGAGCTCCTACGAGCAGTACTTC.

V and J are TRBV21-1 and TRBJ2-7; TRBD1, the table's D call, lacks a check against the DNA. TRBV21-1 is listed as a pseudogene. CDR3 size: 16 residues. The CDR3 DNA reads as TGTGCCAGCAGCAACTTGAAACAGGGGGCTGGCTACGAGCAGTACTTC. Translation: CASSNLKQGAGYEQYF.

The chain couples TRBV5-1 to TRBJ2-2, with a possible D match to TRBD1 (6 bases). V lost 4 bases and J 6 bases, leaving 10 bases between the germline ends. Looked up from germline, CDR1 is SGHRS and CDR2 is YFSETQ. The CDR3 loop spans 13 amino acids. Written as DNA, the CDR3 is TGCGCCAGCAGCCAACAGGGTTCCGGGGAGCTGTTTTTT. It is translated as CASSQQGSGELFF.

The chain is built from TRBV5-1 and TRBJ2-5; possible D gene TRBD2, 6 bases. Germline V gives CDR1 SGHRS, CDR2 YFSETQ. The CDR3 extends over 14 amino acids. With 2 bases removed from V and 5 bases from J, the gap between germline ends came to 13 bases. Here the CDR3 DNA reads TGCGCCAGCAGCTTCATGGGAGGAATGGAGACCCAGTACTTC. This translates into CASSFMGGMETQYF. The variable domain in full, with the rest retrieved from reference TRBV5-1 and TRBJ2-5, is KAGVTQTPRYLIKTRGQQVTLSCSPISGHRSVSWYQQTPGQGLQFLFEYFSETQRNKGNFPGRFSGRQFSNSRSEMNVSTLELGDSALYLCASSFMGGMETQYFGPGTRLLVL.

The V call is TRBV4-1, the J call TRBJ2-2; D gene unclear. This CDR3 is 15 amino acids long. The ends were cut back, 0 bases at V and 4 bases at J, with 9 bases in the middle. The germline V gene has CDR1 MGHRA and CDR2 YSYEKL. Written as DNA, the CDR3 is TGCGCCAGCAGCCAAGATGCTGGAGTCACCGGGGAGCTGTTTTTT. This encodes CASSQDAGVTGELFF.

This clone was picked up one time. The chain links TRBV7-2 to TRBJ1-5; D not resolved. CDR1 is SGHTA and CDR2 is FQGNSA in the germline V gene. Deletions cut 4 bases from V and 0 bases from J, with 4 bases between. The CDR3 covers 13 residues. DNA of the CDR3: TGTGCCAGCAGCTCTTATAGCAATCAGCCCCAGCATTTT. It translates to CASSSYSNQPQHF.

CDR3 nucleotide sequence: TGTGCCAGCAGGGACACCGGACTTCAGCCCTACGAGCAGTACTTC. Its translation: CASRDTGLQPYEQYF. V gene TRBV28 combines with J gene TRBJ2-7; D tentatively fits TRBD1 or TRBD2 (5 bases each). CDR1 and CDR2 from the germline V gene are MDHEN and SYDVKM. The V end lost 6 bases, the J end lost 2 bases, and 17 bases lay between the germline ends. The CDR3 spans 15 residues.

The chain is built from TRBV7-9 and TRBJ2-7; the D is unclear. Germline V CDR1 and CDR2: SEHNR, FQNEAQ (reference sequence). The CDR3 contains 13 residues. V was trimmed by 5 bases and J by 4 bases, leaving 12 bases between them. The DNA of the CDR3 is TGTGCCAGCAGCGCCTCCCATGGGTACGAGCAGTACTTC. Encoded protein: CASSASHGYEQYF. Filled out from reference TRBV7-9 and TRBJ2-7, the complete variable domain reads DTGVSQNPRHKITKRGQNVTFRCDPISEHNRLYWYRQTLGQGPEFLTYFQNEAQLEKSRLLSDRFSAERPKGSFSTLEIQRTEQGDSAMYLCASSASHGYEQYFGPGTRLTVT.

The chain joins TRBV27 to TRBJ2-1, with D tentatively TRBD2 (5 bases). The CDR3 length is 15 residues. Trimming left V 7 bases short and J 4 bases short, with 17 bases between. CDR1 is MNHEY and CDR2 is SMNVEV in the germline V gene (reference sequence). Here the CDR3 reads CASNLGGSLYNEQFF. CDR3 coding DNA: TGTGCCAGCAACTTAGGAGGCAGCCTGTACAATGAGCAGTTCTTC.

This clone was detected only a few times. The chain uses TRBV19 and TRBJ2-2; 11 bases line up with TRBD1. After removal of 5 bases from V and 4 bases from J, the junction contained 6 bases not matched to a gene. From germline, CDR1 is LNHDA and CDR2 SQIVND (reference sequence). The CDR3 is 16 amino acids. CDR3 nucleotides: TGTGCCAGTAGTCTACGGACAGGGGGCATCACCGGGGAGCTGTTTTTT. Translation gives CASSLRTGGITGELFF.

This clone was seen a single time. The gene calls are TRBV30 and TRBJ1-1; D may be TRBD1 (6 bases). CDR1 and CDR2 from the germline V gene are GTSNPN and SVGIG (reference sequence). V was pared by 2 bases and J by 0 bases, with 10 bases between. This CDR3 is built from 14 residues. This CDR3 reads CAWSRGTMNTEAFF. DNA of the CDR3: TGTGCCTGGAGTAGGGGGACTATGAACACTGAAGCTTTCTTT.

The chain joins TRBV7-9 to TRBJ2-7; 12 nucleotides match TRBD2. Germline trimming cut 1 base from V and 2 bases from J; bases unmatched to any gene: 12. The CDR3 sequence is 19 residues long. From germline, CDR1 is SEHNR and CDR2 FQNEAQ (reference sequence). CDR3 region: CASSLGRLAGGIFTYEQYF. The CDR3 region has the DNA TGTGCCAGCAGCTTAGGTAGGCTAGCGGGAGGGATTTTTACCTACGAGCAGTACTTC. Drawing the rest from reference TRBV7-9 and TRBJ2-7, the complete variable domain is DTGVSQNPRHKITKRGQNVTFRCDPISEHNRLYWYRQTLGQGPEFLTYFQNEAQLEKSRLLSDRFSAERPKGSFSTLEIQRTEQGDSAMYLCASSLGRLAGGIFTYEQYFGPGTRLTVT.

The genes are TRBV7-6 and TRBJ2-2; 11 bases match TRBD1. Trimming at V came to 4 bases and at J to 7 bases, leaving 5 bases not matched to a gene. The CDR3 loop spans 15 amino acids. In germline, CDR1 is SGHVS, CDR2 FNYEAQ. Written as DNA, the CDR3 is TGTGCCAGCAGCTCCTGGACAGGGGGCGGCGGGGAGCTGTTTTTT. Its protein is CASSSWTGGGGELFF.

The rearrangement links TRBV11-3 to TRBJ1-1; a possible D gene is TRBD1 (6 bases). The germline V gene encodes CDR1 SGHNT and CDR2 YENEEA. Trimming left V 0 bases short and J 7 bases short, with 9 bases between. This CDR3 has 13 residues. The CDR3 spells CASSLEARGEAFF. In nucleotides, the CDR3 is TGTGCCAGCAGCTTAGAGGCCAGGGGTGAAGCTTTCTTT.

This chain uses TRBV2 with TRBJ1-1; unclear D gene. CDR1 is SNHLY and CDR2 is FYNNEI in the germline V gene. V lost 4 bases and J 1 base, leaving 7 bases between the germline ends. This CDR3 region has 13 residues. In DNA form, the CDR3 reads TGTGCCAGCAGTGCTCAACGGAACACTGAAGCTTTCTTT. Amino acid sequence: CASSAQRNTEAFF.